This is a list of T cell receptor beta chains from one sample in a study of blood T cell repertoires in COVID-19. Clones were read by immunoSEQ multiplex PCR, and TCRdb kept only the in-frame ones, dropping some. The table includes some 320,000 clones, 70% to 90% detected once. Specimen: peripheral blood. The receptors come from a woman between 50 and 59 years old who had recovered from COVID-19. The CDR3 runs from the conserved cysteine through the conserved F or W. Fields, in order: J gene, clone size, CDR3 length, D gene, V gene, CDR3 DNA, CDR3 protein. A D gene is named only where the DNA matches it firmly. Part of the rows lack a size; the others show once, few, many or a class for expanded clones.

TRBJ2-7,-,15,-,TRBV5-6,TGTGCCAGCAGCCCGAGGGCAGGGGTCTCCTACGAGCAGTACTTC,CASSPRAGVSYEQYF
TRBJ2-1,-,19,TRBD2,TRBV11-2,TGTGCCAGCCGCTTGCGGGCGGGGGAAGCGGGGGGTCGGGTGGATGAGCAGTTCTTC,CASRLRAGEAGGRVDEQFF
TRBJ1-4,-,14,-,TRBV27,TGTGCCAGCAGACCGGGGATTGACGGTGAAAAACTGTTTTTT,CASRPGIDGEKLFF
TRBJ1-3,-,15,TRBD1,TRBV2,TGTGCCAGCTTCGTCACAGGGGGCTCTGGAAACACCATATATTTT,CASFVTGGSGNTIYF
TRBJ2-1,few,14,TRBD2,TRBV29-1,TGCAGCGTCGGCCGGGGCGGGAGCCTCAATGAGCAGTTCTTC,CSVGRGGSLNEQFF
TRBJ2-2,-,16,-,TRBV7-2,TGTGCCAGCAGCCCTGACCAGGGGCGGTATACCGGGGAGCTGTTTTTT,CASSPDQGRYTGELFF
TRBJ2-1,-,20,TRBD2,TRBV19,TGTGCCAGTAGTATAGTTCGGGGGGGACTAGCGGGAGGTGGTGCCGGTGAGCAGTTCTTC,CASSIVRGGLAGGGAGEQFF
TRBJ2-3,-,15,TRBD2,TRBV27,TGTGCCAGCAGTTCCCTAGCGGGACGCACAGATACGCAGTATTTT,CASSSLAGRTDTQYF
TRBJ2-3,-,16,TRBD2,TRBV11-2,TGTGCCAGCAGCTTGGATCTAGCGGGAGGGCCGGGGACGCAGTATTTT,CASSLDLAGGPGTQYF
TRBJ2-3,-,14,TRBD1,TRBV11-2,TGTGCCAGCAGCCGGGACAGGGTGGCAGATACGCAGTATTTT,CASSRDRVADTQYF
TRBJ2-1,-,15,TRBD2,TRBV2,TGTGCCAGTCGACCACTAGCGGAGAAGATCAATGAGCAGTTCTTC,CASRPLAEKINEQFF
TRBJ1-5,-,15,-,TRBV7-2,TGTGCCAGCAGCTTAGAGGGGACGGCGGGACAGCCCCAGCATTTT,CASSLEGTAGQPQHF
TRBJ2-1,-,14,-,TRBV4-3,TGCGCCAGCAGCCAAGATTCGCTAGCCTATGAGCAGTTCTTC,CASSQDSLAYEQFF
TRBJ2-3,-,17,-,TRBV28,TGTGCCAGCACTCCACCGGGAGTCATACTCCGGACAGATACGCAGTATTTT,CASTPPGVILRTDTQYF
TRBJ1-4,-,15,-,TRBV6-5,TGTGCCAGCAGTACCGTCGGGGCAACTAATGAAAAACTGTTTTTT,CASSTVGATNEKLFF
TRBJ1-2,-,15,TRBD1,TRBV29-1,TGCAGCGTGGAGGGACAGGACCACGCGGACTATGGCTACACCTTC,CSVEGQDHADYGYTF
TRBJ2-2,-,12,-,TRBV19,TGTGCCTCTAATAACGGTGCCGGGGAGCTGTTTTTT,CASNNGAGELFF
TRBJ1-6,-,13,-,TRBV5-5,TGTGCCAGCAGCTTATTCAGGGAATCACCCCTCCACTTT,CASSLFRESPLHF
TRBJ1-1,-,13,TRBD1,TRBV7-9,TGTGCCAGCAGCTCTTGGGACAGGACTGAAGCTTTCTTT,CASSSWDRTEAFF
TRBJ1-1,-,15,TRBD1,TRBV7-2,TGTGCCAGCAGCTTACAGCGGCAGGGGGGCACTGAAGCTTTCTTT,CASSLQRQGGTEAFF
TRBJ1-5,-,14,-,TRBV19,TGTGCCAGTAGTATACAGGGTGACAATCAGCCCCAGCATTTT,CASSIQGDNQPQHF
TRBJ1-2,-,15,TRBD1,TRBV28,TGTGCCAGCAGTATAAGGGGGCCAGACCCTTATGGCTACACCTTC,CASSIRGPDPYGYTF
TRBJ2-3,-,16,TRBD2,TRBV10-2,TGCGCCAGCAGTGTGATCCCTAGCGGGAGCGCAGATACGCAGTATTTT,CASSVIPSGSADTQYF
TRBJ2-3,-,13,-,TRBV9,TGTGCCAGCTTCGCGTCAATCACAGATACGCAGTATTTT,CASFASITDTQYF
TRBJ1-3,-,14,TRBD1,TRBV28,TGTGCCAGCACACGGACAGGGGCTGGAAACACCATATATTTT,CASTRTGAGNTIYF
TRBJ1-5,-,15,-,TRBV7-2,TGTGCCAGCAGCGGGATGGGAGGGGGCAATCAGCCCCAGCATTTT,CASSGMGGGNQPQHF
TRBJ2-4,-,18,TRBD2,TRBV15,TGTGCCACCAGCGCTGGTAGGACTAGCGGGAGTGGTGAGGGCATTCAGTACTTC,CATSAGRTSGSGEGIQYF
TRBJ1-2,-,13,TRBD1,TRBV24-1,TGTGCCACCAGTGACGACAGGGTCTATGGCTACACCTTC,CATSDDRVYGYTF
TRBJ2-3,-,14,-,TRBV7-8,TGTGCCAGCAGCTTAGGGGACACCACAGATACGCAGTATTTT,CASSLGDTTDTQYF
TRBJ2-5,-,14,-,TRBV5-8,TGTGCCAGCAGCTTGTTTTCGGGGGGCGAGACCCAGTACTTC,CASSLFSGGETQYF
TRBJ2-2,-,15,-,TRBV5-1,TGCGCCAGCAGCTTAGAGGGGACAAGCACCGGGGAGCTGTTTTTT,CASSLEGTSTGELFF
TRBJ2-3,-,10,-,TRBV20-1,TGCAGTGCCCTCACAGATACGCAGTATTTT,CSALTDTQYF
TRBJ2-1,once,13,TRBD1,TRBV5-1,TGCGCCACCCGTCGGACAGGGAACATTGAGCAGTTCTTC,CATRRTGNIEQFF
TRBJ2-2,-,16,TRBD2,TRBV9,TGTGCCAGCAGCGTAGCACTAGCGGGCCTCACCGGGGAGCTGTTTTTT,CASSVALAGLTGELFF
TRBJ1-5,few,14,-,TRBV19,TGTGCCAGTAGCACCCGGGGGGGGTATCAGCCCCAGCATTTT,CASSTRGGYQPQHF
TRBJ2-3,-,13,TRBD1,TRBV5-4,TGTGCCAGCAGCAGCCGACAGGGGGATACGCAGTATTTT,CASSSRQGDTQYF
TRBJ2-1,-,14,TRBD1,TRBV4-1,TGCGCCAGCAGCCCCGGGACAGGGAACAATGAGCAGTTCTTC,CASSPGTGNNEQFF
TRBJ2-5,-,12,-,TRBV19,TGTGCCAGCCAGGGTTACCAAGAGACCCAGTACTTC,CASQGYQETQYF
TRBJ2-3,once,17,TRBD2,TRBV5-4,TGTGCCAGCAGCGCCGGGACTAGCGGGAGTAGGTTAGATACGCAGTATTTT,CASSAGTSGSRLDTQYF
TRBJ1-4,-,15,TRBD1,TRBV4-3,TGCGCCAGCAGCCACCAAACCAGGGGGCACGAAAAACTGTTTTTT,CASSHQTRGHEKLFF
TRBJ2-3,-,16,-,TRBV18,TGTGCCAGCTCACCGGCCAGGGGAGAATTGGCAGATACGCAGTATTTT,CASSPARGELADTQYF
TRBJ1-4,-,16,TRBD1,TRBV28,TGTGCCAGCAGTCCCGGGACAGGGGTGACTAATGAAAAACTGTTTTTT,CASSPGTGVTNEKLFF